The 24 T cell receptor beta chains below were found in one sample sequenced in a study of breast tumors, draining lymph nodes, adjacent tissues. Using its own MiXCR run on the multiplex PCR reads, TCRdb lists one record per CDR3 protein. This sample has 100,000 or so distinct CDR3 sequences, with over 20% found just once. The lymph nodes were axillary draining lymph nodes from breast cancer patients. The sample comprised axillary lymph node tissue. The receptors stem from a female donor with breast cancer. Some clones in this sample may be carry-over from other donors' samples.

This clonotype showed up many times. This rearrangement joins TRBV30 to TRBJ2-5; maybe TRBD2 (5 bases). This CDR3 comprises 14 residues. V dropped 2 bases and J dropped 5 bases, with 15 bases sitting between them. Germline V lookup: CDR1 GTSNPN, CDR2 SVGIG (reference sequence). The DNA for the CDR3 is TGTGCCTGGAGTTTGGGTGGGAGCCGGGAGACCCAGTACTTC. This sequence encodes CAWSLGGSRETQYF.

This clonotype appeared many times. The chain combines TRBV4-1 with TRBJ1-2; TRBD1 is a possible D gene (6 bases). The V gene lost 0 bases and the J gene lost 4 bases, with 18 bases spanning the gap. The CDR3 covers 17 residues. Germline V gene data show CDR1 as MGHRA and CDR2 as YSYEKL. CDR3 in DNA: TGCGCCAGCAGCCAAGAACTTCCCAGGGGAGAGAGCTATGGCTACACCTTC. As protein: CASSQELPRGESYGYTF.

As concerns this clonotype: A much larger clonotype is one base distant, so this may be a read error. The V and J genes are TRBV30 and TRBJ1-2, with TRBD1 matching 8 bases. Germline lookup yields CDR1 GTSNPN and CDR2 SVGIG (reference sequence). After removal of 1 base from V and 10 bases from J, the junction contained 8 bases not matched to a gene. The CDR3 contains 13 residues. The CDR3 DNA sequence: TGTGCCTGGAGTGGATCAGGGGGCTCTTTCTACACCTTC. Its protein product is CAWSGSGGSFYTF.

Notes on this clonotype: A much larger clone differs from this one at a single base, so this may be a read error. The chain has TRBV13 and TRBJ2-1; D unclear. V was pared by 5 bases and J by 8 bases, with 10 bases between. This CDR3 region has 12 residues. The germline V gene has CDR1 PRHDT and CDR2 FYEKMQ (reference sequence). CDR3 nucleotide sequence: TGTGCCAGCAGCGTGCCAGGTTATGAGCAGTTCTTC. Translating gives CASSVPGYEQFF.

Details on this clonotype: Being one base from a much bigger clone, this may be a read error. J is TRBJ2-3 and V is TRBV4-1, with 7 bases that match TRBD1. TRBJ1-5 matches the DNA end more closely, so the J call is doubtful. CDR3 size: 14 residues. The germline V gene has CDR1 MGHRA and CDR2 YSYEKL. CDR3 loop: CASRLAGGTDTQHF. The CDR3 region has the DNA TGCGCCAGCAGACTAGCGGGGGGGACAGATACGCAGCATTTT.

Many counts were recorded for this clonotype. V and J are TRBV12-3 or TRBV12-4 and TRBJ2-7, with D unclear. The CDR3 is made up of 13 amino acids. V gave up 0 bases and J gave up 2 bases, with 5 bases separating them. In nucleotides, the CDR3 is TGTGCCAGCAGTTTAGCGTTACCCTACGAGCAGTACTTC. This codes for CASSLALPYEQYF.

This clonotype appeared many times. This sequence joins TRBV9 and TRBJ1-2, with 9 bases that match TRBD1. V trimming: 3 bases; J trimming: 6 bases; junction bases outside the gene matches: 3. CDR3 size: 13 residues. Germline V gene lookup returns CDR1 SGDLS and CDR2 YYNGEE. CDR3 in DNA: TGTGCCAGCAGCGAGGGGACAGGGCATGGCTACACCTTC. This gives the protein CASSEGTGHGYTF.

Comments on this clonotype: One base away lies a much larger clone, so this may be a sequencing read error. The chain links TRBV19 to TRBJ1-2; D remains ambiguous. The CDR3 has 11 residues. Germline V gene lookup returns CDR1 LNHDA and CDR2 SQIVND (reference sequence). The V gene lost 8 bases and the J gene lost 8 bases, with 12 bases spanning the gap. CDR3 region: CASSRPGGYTF. The CDR3 nucleotides are TGTGCCAGTTCCCGACCGGGGGGCTACACCTTC.

Turning to this clonotype: A read error is possible here, since a much larger clone lies one base away. The rearrangement joins TRBV5-5 to TRBJ2-1; perhaps TRBD2 as D (6 bases). CDR3 length: 14 residues. Trimming cost V 4 bases and J 8 bases, with 16 bases left between them. Germline V lookup: CDR1 SGHKS, CDR2 YYEKEE (reference sequence). CDR3 nucleotides: TGTGCCAGCAGCCTCAGCAGGGAGGCGTATGAGCAGTTCTTC. This sequence encodes CASSLSREAYEQFF.

Comments on this clonotype: Possible read error: a much larger clone is one base away. J is TRBJ1-5 and V is TRBV5-6, with D unclear. Germline CDR1 is SGHDT and CDR2 is YYEEEE. This CDR3 has 14 amino acids. V was cut by 0 bases and J by 7 bases, with 11 bases left in between. The CDR3 loop reads CASSLGAVLQPQHF. Written as DNA, the CDR3 is TGTGCCAGCAGCTTGGGGGCAGTTCTACAGCCCCAGCATTTT. The entire variable domain, with the rest obtained from reference TRBV5-6 and TRBJ1-5, is as follows: DAGVTQSPTHLIKTRGQQVTLRCSPKSGHDTVSWYQQALGQGPQFIFQYYEEEERQRGNFPDRFSGHQFPNYSSELNVNALLLGDSALYLCASSLGAVLQPQHFGDGTRLSIL.

This clonotype was counted ten times or more. CDR3 in DNA: TGTGCCAGCAGTGAGCAAAACTATGGCTACACCTTC. Amino acids: CASSEQNYGYTF. The rearrangement uses TRBV25-1 and TRBJ1-2; D remains ambiguous. The germline V gene encodes CDR1 MGHDK and CDR2 SYGVNS. The CDR3 has 12 amino acids. Trimming left V 3 bases short and J 2 bases short, with 4 bases between.

The table lists this clonotype with many counts. The rearrangement links TRBV29-1 to TRBJ2-7, with 9 positions matching TRBD1. This CDR3 has 18 amino acids. The germline gives CDR1 SQVTM, CDR2 ANQGSEA. The J segment lost 4 bases and the V segment lost 7 bases, leaving 23 bases of the junction unmatched. For the CDR3, the DNA is TGCAGCGACATTACAGGGGGCAACCACCGGACCTTAGTTTACGAGCAGTACTTC. This translates into CSDITGGNHRTLVYEQYF.

The table lists this clonotype with a few counts. V is TRBV30 and J is TRBJ2-5; the D gene is possibly TRBD1 (5 bases). The CDR3 loop spans 12 amino acids. V gave up 5 bases and J gave up 5 bases, with 12 bases separating them. Germline-derived CDR1 and CDR2 are GTSNPN and SVGIG (reference sequence). The CDR3 DNA is TGTGCCTGGGACAGTTACGGGGAGACCCAGTACTTC. It specifies CAWDSYGETQYF.

In this sample, this clonotype turned up many times. The chain joins TRBV25-1 to TRBJ2-3, with 8 bases matching TRBD1. The V gene's germline CDR1 is MGHDK and CDR2 SYGVNS. J gave up 3 bases and V 5 bases, and 7 bases lay outside the gene matches. The CDR3 is made up of 15 amino acids. CDR3 nucleotide sequence: TGTGCCAGCAGTCCACGTAGACAGGGGACAGATACGCAGTATTTT. Translating gives CASSPRRQGTDTQYF. Supplemented by reference TRBV25-1 and TRBJ2-3, the full variable domain reads EADIYQTPRYLVIGTGKKITLECSQTMGHDKMYWYQQDPGMELHLIHYSYGVNSTEKGDLSSESTVSRIRTEHFPLTLESARPSHTSQYLCASSPRRQGTDTQYFGPGTRLTVL.

Ten or more counts support this clonotype. This chain uses TRBV2 with TRBJ1-2; D is perhaps TRBD1 (6 bases). The germline V and J ends were trimmed by 4 bases and 0 bases, with 6 bases remaining between them. The V gene's germline CDR1 is SNHLY and CDR2 FYNNEI. The CDR3 runs 13 residues. CDR3: CASSGTANYGYTF. The CDR3 bases are TGTGCCAGCAGTGGGACAGCTAACTATGGCTACACCTTC.

The DNA for the CDR3 is TGTGCCAGATCTAAAAGTGGGGTCCCCCGCCATGGCTACACCTTC. Its protein is CARSKSGVPRHGYTF. The chain joins TRBV19 to TRBJ1-2; D is undetermined. Trimming stripped 9 bases from V and 6 bases from J, with 23 bases between. The CDR3 has 15 amino acids. The germline CDR1 and CDR2 sequences are LNHDA and SQIVND (reference sequence). The full variable domain, completed using reference TRBV19 and TRBJ1-2, is DGGITQSPKYLFRKEGQNVTLSCEQNLNHDAMYWYRQDPGQGLRLIYYSQIVNDFQKGDIAEGYSVSREKKESFPLTVTSAQKNPTAFYLCARSKSGVPRHGYTFGSGTRLTVV.

This clonotype was detected many times. The CDR3 loop reads CSVGDIAQPQHF. Here the CDR3 DNA reads TGCAGCGTGGGCGACATCGCACAGCCCCAGCATTTT. The chain recombines TRBV29-1 with TRBJ1-5, with D uncertain. Deletions cut 6 bases from V and 7 bases from J, with 13 bases between. Germline CDR1 SQVTM, CDR2 ANQGSEA. There are 12 residues in the CDR3.

This clonotype was seen just once. CDR3 in amino acids: CAWSVLVQNIQYF. CDR3 in DNA: TGTGCCTGGAGTGTACTGGTGCAAAACATTCAGTACTTC. The chain uses TRBV30 and TRBJ2-4, with D unclear. Germline CDR1 reads GTSNPN; CDR2 reads SVGIG (reference sequence). The germline V and J ends were trimmed by 0 bases and 5 bases, with 8 bases remaining between them. The CDR3 loop spans 13 amino acids.

This clonotype was detected many times. The chain carries TRBV13 and TRBJ2-1; possibly TRBD2 for D (5 bases). The V gene lost 2 bases and the J gene lost 10 bases, with 24 bases spanning the gap. Germline values: CDR1 PRHDT, CDR2 FYEKMQ (reference sequence). The CDR3 sequence is 17 residues long. CDR3 sequence reads: CASSLKSVTLALPEQFF. The CDR3 nucleotides are TGTGCCAGCAGCTTAAAGTCAGTTACGCTAGCCCTACCAGAGCAGTTCTTC.

Points on this clonotype: This CDR3 fails to terminate in the conserved phenylalanine or tryptophan, so it likely reflects a read error. CDR3 DNA: TGTGCCAGCAGTGGGACAGGGTTCGCTGGGGAGCTGTTTTCT. Translation: CASSGTGFAGELFS. The gene calls are TRBV12-3 or TRBV12-4 and TRBJ2-2, with 9 positions matching TRBD1. The CDR3 contains 14 residues. J gave up 8 bases and V 5 bases, and 6 bases lay outside the gene matches.

This clonotype was observed many times. V and J are TRBV25-1 and TRBJ1-6; a weak D match, TRBD1 (5 bases). V shed 7 bases and J shed 4 bases, with 20 bases lying between them. The CDR3 length is 17 residues. From germline, CDR1 is MGHDK and CDR2 SYGVNS. In DNA form, the CDR3 reads TGTGCCAGCAAATCCAAACGGGACGGATCTTATAATTCACCCCTCCACTTT. It is translated as CASKSKRDGSYNSPLHF.

Many counts were recorded for this clonotype. This sequence joins TRBV10-3 and TRBJ2-3; TRBD2 aligns across 9 bases. Unmatched junction bases numbered 1, after V lost 8 bases and J lost 1 base. Germline CDR1 and CDR2: ENHRY and SYGVKD. The CDR3 has 13 amino acids. The DNA of the CDR3 is TGTGCCATCGAGCGGGAGGGCACAGATACGCAGTATTTT. Protein: CAIEREGTDTQYF.

The chain has TRBV18 and TRBJ2-2; no definite D call. V was pared by 2 bases and J by 0 bases, with 7 bases between. This CDR3 is built from 15 residues. CDR1 and CDR2 from the germline V gene are KGHSH and LQKENI. For the CDR3, the DNA is TGTGCCAGCTCACCATGGACCCCGAACACCGGGGAGCTGTTTTTT. It translates to CASSPWTPNTGELFF. The complete variable domain, with remaining parts taken from reference TRBV18 and TRBJ2-2, reads NAGVMQNPRHLVRRRGQEARLRCSPMKGHSHVYWYRQLPEEGLKFMVYLQKENIIDESGMPKERFSAEFPKEGPSILRIQQVVRGDSAAYFCASSPWTPNTGELFFGEGSRLTVL.

Details on this clonotype: A much larger clone sits a single nucleotide away, making a read error possible. The genes are TRBV18 and TRBJ2-5; D uncertain. This CDR3 has 15 amino acids. Looked up from germline, CDR1 is KGHSH and CDR2 is LQKENI. The chain's CDR3 is CASSPRMAIQATQSF. The CDR3 DNA is TGTGCCAGCTCACCACGTATGGCTATTCAAGCGACCCAGTCCTTC.